The rows below give T cell receptor beta chains drawn from one sample of a study of blood T cells in healthy people across ages. Each CDR3 protein gets one entry after TCRdb re-called the 5' RACE reads with MiXCR. The sample yields around 780,000 distinct CDR3 sequences, roughly 56% seen once. The sequenced sample consisted of blood. The receptors originated from a man aged 40-55 years in good health. CDR3s include the opening cysteine and the closing phenylalanine or tryptophan. The D gene is left open where the match is weak. Clone size appears in some rows only: once, few, many, or a class for an expanded clone.

>TRBJ2-3|NA|NA|TRBV7-2
TGTGCCAGCAGGGAGTCGCCAGCAGCAGATACGCAGTATTTT
CASRESPAADTQYF
>TRBJ2-7|few|NA|TRBV20-1
TGCAGTGCTAGTCGGGGGTACGAGCAGTACTTC
CSASRGYEQYF
>TRBJ2-3|few|NA|TRBV20-1
TGCAGTGCCCCCAGAGGGCAGGGAATAAAAGATACGCAGTATTTT
CSAPRGQGIKDTQYF
>TRBJ2-3|few|TRBD2|TRBV7-2
TGTGCCAGCAGCTTCCAGGGACTAGAGTCAGATACGCAGTATTTT
CASSFQGLESDTQYF
>TRBJ1-6|NA|NA|TRBV2
TGTGCCAGCAGTGGGGAATTTTCTAATTCACCCCTCCACTTT
CASSGEFSNSPLHF
>TRBJ2-5|NA|NA|TRBV5-1
TGCGCCAGCAGCTTGCTCGGGACGGATCGGGAGACCCAGTACTTC
CASSLLGTDRETQYF
>TRBJ2-3|NA|NA|TRBV20-1
TGCAGTGCTAGGGGCGGGGGCCATCTCACAGATACGCAGTATTTT
CSARGGGHLTDTQYF
>TRBJ1-6|NA|NA|TRBV12-3/TRBV12-4
TGTGCCAGCAGTTTAGATTCTGGTGATTCACCCCTCCACTTT
CASSLDSGDSPLHF
>TRBJ2-1|NA|NA|TRBV6-5
TGTGCCAGCAGTTACGCCAATGAGCAGTTCTTC
CASSYANEQFF
>TRBJ2-1|NA|TRBD2|TRBV3-1
TGTGCCAGCAGCCAAGGGCCTAGCGGTCTCCACGGGGGTAACAATGAGCAGTTCTTC
CASSQGPSGLHGGNNEQFF
>TRBJ2-7|NA|TRBD2|TRBV10-3
TGTGCCATCAGTGGGACCTCGGCGGGAGATGAATTCGGGTCCTACGAGCAGTACTTC
CAISGTSAGDEFGSYEQYF
>TRBJ1-1|NA|NA|TRBV21-1
TGTGCCTGCAGGGTGAACACTGAAGCTTTCTTT
CACRVNTEAFF
>TRBJ2-5|NA|NA|TRBV6-5
TGTGCCAGCAGTTACTCGTGGGACTTAACACCCACCATTGAGACCCAGTACTTC
CASSYSWDLTPTIETQYF
>TRBJ1-1|few|NA|TRBV29-1
TGCAGTGTTACAGGGTGGAACACTGAAGCTTTCTTT
CSVTGWNTEAFF
>TRBJ2-7|few|TRBD2|TRBV29-1
TGCAGCGTTTCTAGCGGGAGCCACGAGCAGTACTTC
CSVSSGSHEQYF
>TRBJ2-5|NA|NA|TRBV5-1
TGCGCCAGCAGCCCAGTAAGGGGTGGAGAGACCCAGTACTTC
CASSPVRGGETQYF
>TRBJ1-2|NA|NA|TRBV6-5
TGTGCCAGCAGTTACTCGAGAGGGAGTGGCTACACCTTC
CASSYSRGSGYTF
>TRBJ2-5|NA|NA|TRBV29-1
TGCAGCGTATCGCAGGGGTACCAAGAGACCCAGTACTTC
CSVSQGYQETQYF
>TRBJ2-5|NA|NA|TRBV20-1
TGCAGTGCTAAAATTCCCGGACAAGAGACCCAGTACTTC
CSAKIPGQETQYF
>TRBJ2-1|NA|NA|TRBV6-5
TGTGCCAGCAGTGACAGGAACTCCTACAATGAGCAGTTCTTC
CASSDRNSYNEQFF
>TRBJ2-5|NA|NA|TRBV9
TGTGCCAGCAGCGTAGGAGGACTTTCCTCCCAAGAGACCCAGTACTTC
CASSVGGLSSQETQYF
>TRBJ2-1|NA|NA|TRBV29-1
TGCAGCGTTGAAGTGTTGGATGAGCAGTTCTTC
CSVEVLDEQFF
>TRBJ2-1|NA|NA|TRBV15
TGTGCCACCAGCAGGCGGGACACCATAAACAATGAGCAGTTCTTC
CATSRRDTINNEQFF
>TRBJ2-7|NA|NA|TRBV7-3
TGTGCCAGCAGCTTAAATGGGCGGGCCGAGCAGTACTTC
CASSLNGRAEQYF
>TRBJ1-5|NA|NA|TRBV10-3
TGTGCCATCAGTGCGACCGGACCCAATCAGCCCCAGCATTTT
CAISATGPNQPQHF
>TRBJ2-5|NA|TRBD1|TRBV20-1
TGCAGTGCTAGAAACAGGGGGATACCGAAAGAGACCCAGTACTTC
CSARNRGIPKETQYF
>TRBJ2-5|few|TRBD1|TRBV20-1
TGCAGTGCTAGATCAGACCCCACAGGGGGAAAAGAGACCCAGTACTTC
CSARSDPTGGKETQYF
>TRBJ2-1|NA|TRBD2|TRBV10-3
TGTGCCATCAGACCATCACTAGCGGGGGTCCAAGGGGTTGAGCAGTTCTTC
CAIRPSLAGVQGVEQFF
>TRBJ1-1|NA|NA|TRBV7-2
TGTGCCAGCAGCTTACCCTACACTGAAGCTTTCTTT
CASSLPYTEAFF
>TRBJ2-3|many|TRBD1|TRBV9
TGTGCCAGCAGCGGAGGGGGCAGCACAGATACGCAGTATTTT
CASSGGGSTDTQYF
>TRBJ2-1|NA|TRBD2|TRBV4-2
TGTGCCAGCAGCCATCCTAGCGGGGAGGGGGCCTACAATGAGCAGTTCTTC
CASSHPSGEGAYNEQFF
>TRBJ2-3|NA|TRBD2|TRBV28
TGTGCCAGCAGTTTGCCTAGCGGGAGGGCAAACACAGATACGCAGTATTTT
CASSLPSGRANTDTQYF
>TRBJ2-3|NA|NA|TRBV24-1
TGTGCCACCAGTGCGGGGCGAAAAGATACGCAGTATTTT
CATSAGRKDTQYF
>TRBJ2-4|NA|NA|TRBV20-1
TGCAGTGCTAGGGGTCCGGCACCCGAGGAACTAGCCAAAAACATTCAGTACTTC
CSARGPAPEELAKNIQYF
>TRBJ2-5|NA|NA|TRBV27
TGTGCCAGCAGTTCAGGGTACATCAAAGAGACCCAGTACTTC
CASSSGYIKETQYF
>TRBJ1-3|once|NA|TRBV7-2
TGTGCCAGCAGCTCCCCCTCCTCGGGCAGCAAACCAAACGCTGGAAACACCATATATTTT
CASSSPSSGSKPNAGNTIYF
>TRBJ2-7|NA|TRBD1|TRBV20-1
TGCAGTGCTAAGGGACAGGTAACCTACGAGCAGTACTTC
CSAKGQVTYEQYF
>TRBJ1-1|NA|TRBD1|TRBV6-5
TGTGCCAGCAGTTACTCCACGACAGGGACGAACACTGAAGCTTTCTTT
CASSYSTTGTNTEAFF
>TRBJ2-5|NA|TRBD2|TRBV5-1
TGCGCCAGCAGCTCCAGCGGGGGGGGCGTAAAAGAGACCCAGTACTTC
CASSSSGGGVKETQYF
>TRBJ2-4|few|TRBD1|TRBV4-1
TGCGCCAGCAGCCAGTTACAGGGGGCCAAAAACATTCAGTACTTC
CASSQLQGAKNIQYF